Listed below are T cell receptor beta chains from one sample, sequenced in a study of shared T cell receptors in the human thymus. The table came from immunoSEQ multiplex PCR; TCRdb's copy has only in-frame clones and leaves some out. The data hold approximately 580,000 clones, with 75% to 85% observed a single time. This sample also appeared in a second study, on human thymus T cells.

Sequenced: thymocytes. The receptors shown here come from a boy younger than two with a congenital heart defect. Both conserved end residues are part of each CDR3. D genes are given only for firm matches. Only some rows state a clone size, as once, few, many or a class for expanded clones.

v_gene	abundance	j_gene	d_gene	CDR3aa	CDR3nt
TRBV19	NA	TRBJ2-1	TRBD2	CASSMTSGDNGEQFF	TGTGCCAGTAGTATGACTAGCGGAGACAACGGTGAGCAGTTCTTC
TRBV27	NA	TRBJ2-7	TRBD1	CASSPDRAYEQYF	TGTGCCAGCAGTCCGGACAGGGCTTACGAGCAGTACTTC
TRBV28	NA	TRBJ1-2	TRBD1	CASSWGQRGYTF	TGTGCCAGCAGTTGGGGACAGAGGGGCTACACCTTC
TRBV7-8	NA	TRBJ2-5	NA	CASSLYRAKIKETQYF	TGTGCCAGCAGCTTATACAGGGCGAAAATTAAAGAGACCCAGTACTTC
TRBV19	NA	TRBJ2-4	NA	CASRGGLAKNIQYF	TGTGCCAGTCGCGGCGGCCTAGCCAAAAACATTCAGTACTTC
TRBV27	NA	TRBJ1-4	NA	CASTQGWPLATNEKLFF	TGTGCCAGTACTCAGGGTTGGCCTCTTGCAACTAATGAAAAACTGTTTTTT
TRBV5-5	few	TRBJ1-3	TRBD1	CASSLDRGSGNTIYF	TGTGCCAGCAGCTTGGACAGGGGCTCTGGAAACACCATATATTTT
TRBV27	NA	TRBJ1-3	NA	CASSLHSSGNTIYF	TGTGCCAGCAGCTTACACAGCTCTGGAAACACCATATATTTT
TRBV27	NA	TRBJ2-1	TRBD2	CASSTYPGLAFSYNEQFF	TGTGCCAGCAGTACCTATCCGGGACTAGCATTTTCATACAATGAGCAGTTCTTC
TRBV7-2	NA	TRBJ1-2	TRBD1	CASSSRSTGPYGYTF	TGTGCCAGCAGCTCGCGATCGACAGGGCCCTATGGCTACACCTTC
TRBV5-6	once	TRBJ2-7	TRBD1	CASSFRQGAYEQYF	TGTGCCAGCAGCTTTAGACAGGGTGCCTACGAGCAGTACTTC
TRBV21-1	few	TRBJ2-7	NA	CASSKYTSGSKTYEQYF	TGTGCCAGCAGCAAGTATACTAGCGGGAGCAAAACCTACGAGCAGTACTTC
TRBV19	NA	TRBJ1-1	TRBD1	CASSILTGGTEAFF	TGTGCCAGTAGTATCCTGACAGGGGGCACTGAAGCTTTCTTT
TRBV27	NA	TRBJ2-3	TRBD2	CASTQRPGLGTDTQYF	TGTGCCAGCACCCAACGCCCGGGACTAGGGACAGATACGCAGTATTTT
TRBV2	NA	TRBJ1-1	NA	CASRAGGVTEAFF	TGTGCCAGCAGGGCAGGAGGGGTCACTGAAGCTTTCTTT
TRBV4-3	NA	TRBJ2-7	TRBD2	CASSPHPLADEQYF	TGCGCCAGCAGCCCCCATCCACTAGCGGACGAGCAGTACTTC
TRBV25-1	NA	TRBJ2-3	NA	CASSEGRVDTQYF	TGTGCCAGCAGTGAAGGCAGGGTAGATACGCAGTATTTT
TRBV29-1	NA	TRBJ2-7	NA	CSVGVWTASGTYEQYF	TGCAGCGTGGGGGTTTGGACAGCGAGTGGGACCTACGAGCAGTACTTC
TRBV19	NA	TRBJ1-5	TRBD1	CASSIRGTGGVNQPQHF	TGTGCCAGTAGTATAAGGGGGACAGGGGGAGTTAATCAGCCCCAGCATTTT
TRBV27	NA	TRBJ1-5	NA	CASSRGGPQPQHF	TGTGCCAGCAGCCGGGGGGGGCCCCAGCCCCAGCATTTT
TRBV11-3	NA	TRBJ1-2	NA	CASSLRQHGYTF	TGTGCCAGCAGCTTGAGACAGCACGGCTACACCTTC
TRBV4-1	NA	TRBJ2-3	NA	CASSQGPRDFTDTQYF	TGCGCCAGCAGCCAAGGTCCTCGGGATTTCACAGATACGCAGTATTTT
TRBV15	once	TRBJ2-7	NA	CATSRDGRNRGQPYEQYF	TGTGCCACCAGCAGAGATGGAAGAAATAGAGGACAGCCCTACGAGCAGTACTTC
TRBV2	once	TRBJ1-4	NA	CASSEGRANEKLFF	TGTGCCAGCAGTGAAGGCAGGGCTAATGAAAAACTGTTTTTT
TRBV6-4	NA	TRBJ2-4	NA	CASSDTDRAKNIQYF	TGTGCCAGCAGTGACACGGACAGAGCCAAAAACATTCAGTACTTC
TRBV29-1	NA	TRBJ2-7	TRBD1	CSARQGPYEQYF	TGCAGCGCGAGACAGGGCCCCTACGAGCAGTACTTC
TRBV19	NA	TRBJ2-1	NA	CASTWVGGSRSYNEQFF	TGTGCCAGTACGTGGGTTGGGGGGAGTCGGTCCTACAATGAGCAGTTCTTC
TRBV6-1	NA	TRBJ2-1	TRBD1	CASRSDRGLDEQFF	TGTGCCAGCAGATCGGACAGGGGGCTAGATGAGCAGTTCTTC
TRBV5-6	NA	TRBJ2-3	NA	CASSIRQVSESTDTQYF	TGTGCCAGCAGCATTCGACAGGTTAGCGAGAGCACAGATACGCAGTATTTT
TRBV27	NA	TRBJ1-2	NA	CASSSGEPNYGYTF	TGTGCCAGCAGTTCCGGGGAACCCAACTATGGCTACACCTTC
TRBV4-1	once	TRBJ2-7	TRBD2	CASSQDYRTSGDHNSYEQYF	TGCGCCAGCAGCCAAGATTACCGGACTAGCGGGGACCATAACTCCTACGAGCAGTACTTC
TRBV4-1	NA	TRBJ2-3	TRBD2	CASSQEALLAGDPRQYF	TGCGCCAGCAGCCAAGAGGCGTTACTAGCGGGAGACCCTAGGCAGTATTTT
TRBV6-6	NA	TRBJ2-5	TRBD1	CASSRDRGPGTQYF	TGTGCCAGCAGTAGGGACAGGGGGCCTGGGACCCAGTACTTC
TRBV4-3	NA	TRBJ2-7	NA	CASSNLLAGEQYF	TGCGCCAGCAGCAACCTACTCGCGGGAGAGCAGTACTTC
TRBV20-1	once	TRBJ2-5	TRBD2	CSAQSGRNTYF	TGCAGTGCGCAATCCGGGAGGAACACGTACTTC
TRBV5-1	once	TRBJ2-7	TRBD1	CASSLGQGALEQYF	TGCGCCAGCAGCTTGGGACAGGGCGCCCTCGAGCAGTACTTC
TRBV29-1	NA	TRBJ2-1	TRBD2	CSARGLAGGVGRSYNEQFF	TGCAGCGCCCGTGGACTAGCGGGAGGAGTTGGGCGTTCCTACAATGAGCAGTTCTTC
TRBV6-4	NA	TRBJ2-6	TRBD1	CASSDGGGQGFSGANVLTF	TGTGCCAGCAGTGACGGGGGGGGACAGGGCTTCTCTGGGGCCAACGTCCTGACTTTC
TRBV10-1	NA	TRBJ2-1	TRBD1	CASSNLLRRTGWFF	TGCGCCAGCAGTAATCTACTACGACGGACAGGGTGGTTCTTC
TRBV16	NA	TRBJ2-5	TRBD1	CASSQSDRGKETQYF	TGTGCCAGCAGCCAATCGGACAGGGGGAAAGAGACCCAGTACTTC
TRBV9	few	TRBJ2-2	NA	CASSATGELFF	TGTGCCAGCAGCGCGACCGGGGAGCTGTTTTTT
TRBV29-1	NA	TRBJ2-5	TRBD1	CSVGTGDETQYF	TGCAGCGTTGGAACAGGGGACGAGACCCAGTACTTC
TRBV5-1	NA	TRBJ2-1	NA	CASSGGLGGHEQFF	TGCGCCAGCAGCGGGGGACTCGGCGGTCATGAGCAGTTCTTC
TRBV4-1	NA	TRBJ2-7	NA	CASSPHTSRRALEQYF	TGCGCCAGCAGCCCTCATACTAGCAGGAGGGCCCTCGAGCAGTACTTC
TRBV5-4	NA	TRBJ1-1	NA	CASSLDRTNTEAFF	TGTGCCAGCAGCTTGGACAGGACGAACACTGAAGCTTTCTTT
TRBV6-5	once	TRBJ2-3	TRBD2	CASRGLAGDTQYF	TGTGCCAGCAGGGGACTAGCGGGAGATACGCAGTATTTT